This TCR beta chain was recovered during a study of cytomegalovirus exposure and HLA in healthy donors. Study outcomes and limitations: Reports indicated that the classifier achieved high specificity and sensitivity in diagnosing cytomegalovirus status. The authors enumerated some 170 TCR beta chains as linked to cytomegalovirus. CMV antigen specificity of three CMV-associated chains was confirmed in vitro.

In the case of this clone: Its antigen remains unidentified.

Method: immunoSEQ multiplex PCR; TCRdb's copy keeps in-frame clones and lacks some. The sample yields about 140,000 clones, less than 95% seen once. The donors formed part of the roughly 120-subject validation cohort, distinct from the roughly 700-subject first cohort. Sequenced sample: PBMCs. This TCR came from a man younger than 35 in good health and CMV-seropositive.

The CDR3 is CSAAPSSLGPYNEQFF. The CDR3 nucleotides are TGCAGCGCTGCCCCATCTTCTCTGGGGCCCTACAATGAGCAGTTCTTC. The chain is built from TRBV29-1 and TRBJ2-1, with TRBD1 as a possible D gene (5 bases). The CDR3 sequence is 16 residues long. The germline CDR1 and CDR2 sequences are SQVTM and ANQGSEA. The germline V and J ends were trimmed by 7 bases and 2 bases, with 21 bases remaining between them.